Listed here are 31 T cell receptor beta chains from one sample, sequenced in a study of T cell responses to AZD1222 COVID-19 vaccine. Measured with immunoSEQ multiplex PCR; TCRdb has only the in-frame clones, and not every one. The repertoire includes about 120,000 clones, about 91% of them detected once, and around 9.6% sits in the top ten. Sequenced material: peripheral blood, taken on day 0 of AZD1222 vaccination. The receptors stem from an adult in good health.

The V and J genes are TRBV4-3 and TRBJ1-2; 7 bases fit TRBD1. Germline V gives CDR1 LGHNA, CDR2 YSLEER. CDR3 length: 15 amino acids. The V segment lost 1 base and the J segment 5 bases; nucleotides outside the gene matches: 7. CDR3 sequence: CASSQGLRGNYGYTF. DNA of the CDR3: TGCGCCAGCAGCCAAGGTCTCAGGGGGAATTATGGCTACACCTTC.

This chain joins TRBV29-1 and TRBJ2-7, with 8 bases that match TRBD1. The CDR3 runs to 14 residues. The ends lost 2 bases at V and 4 bases at J; junction bases unmatched: 7. Germline assignment: CDR1 SQVTM and CDR2 ANQGSEA. The CDR3, as DNA: TGCAGCGTTGAACCTGGCAGGGGGCTATACGAGCAGTACTTC. This encodes CSVEPGRGLYEQYF.

The chain combines TRBV7-2 with TRBJ2-7; 8 bases fit TRBD2. V was pared by 7 bases and J by 3 bases, with 5 bases of the junction left unmatched. Germline CDR1 and CDR2: SGHTA and FQGNSA. This CDR3 contains 13 residues. The chain's CDR3 is CASNPGLGYEQYF. CDR3 coding DNA: TGTGCCAGCAACCCGGGACTAGGCTACGAGCAGTACTTC.

V gene TRBV7-9 combines with J gene TRBJ2-7; 15 nucleotides align to TRBD2. Germline V lookup: CDR1 SEHNR, CDR2 FQNEAQ (reference sequence). This CDR3 is 17 amino acids long. Trimming cost V 0 bases and J 5 bases; bases outside gene matches: 5. The CDR3 loop reads CASSLALGTSGRNEQYF. The DNA of the CDR3 is TGTGCCAGCAGCTTAGCGTTGGGGACTAGCGGGAGGAACGAGCAGTACTTC.

This rearrangement joins TRBV6-5 to TRBJ1-1; D ambiguous. Germline lookup yields CDR1 MNHEY and CDR2 SVGAGI. This CDR3 spans 11 amino acids. The germline V and J ends were trimmed by 6 bases and 2 bases, with 4 bases remaining between them. The CDR3 region has the DNA TGTGCCAGCAGCCCAAACACTGAAGCTTTCTTT. Translated, it gives CASSPNTEAFF.

This rearrangement joins TRBV11-2 to TRBJ1-1; 7 bases agree with TRBD1. After removal of 6 bases from V and 2 bases from J, the junction contained 9 bases not matched to a gene. Per germline, CDR1 SGHAT and CDR2 FQNNGV. This CDR3 region has 15 residues. CDR3 sequence reads: CASRLQGGQNTEAFF. CDR3 coding DNA: TGTGCCAGCAGGCTCCAGGGGGGACAAAACACTGAAGCTTTCTTT.

V usage is TRBV7-8 and J usage is TRBJ1-4; TRBD1 is a possible D gene (5 bases). Germline V gene sequence: CDR1 SGHVS, CDR2 FQNEAQ. Trimming removed 5 bases at V and 8 bases at J, with 18 bases between. The CDR3 is 15 amino acids. The CDR3, as DNA: TGTGCCAGCAGCGTACGAGGGGCCGGTAACGAAAAACTGTTTTTT. Protein product: CASSVRGAGNEKLFF.

The rearrangement joins TRBV19 to TRBJ2-7; tentatively, D is TRBD1 or TRBD2 (5 bases each). V was cut by 8 bases and J by 0 bases, with 14 bases left in between. The CDR3 spans 14 residues. Germline values: CDR1 LNHDA, CDR2 SQIVND (reference sequence). The CDR3 reads CASPRGRDSYEQYF. Written as DNA, the CDR3 is TGTGCCAGTCCACGGGGCAGGGACTCCTACGAGCAGTACTTC.

V and J are TRBV7-2 and TRBJ2-4, with 7 positions matching TRBD2. J was trimmed by 0 bases and V by 5 bases; bases with no gene match: 4. Germline V gives CDR1 SGHTA, CDR2 FQGNSA. This CDR3 region has 15 residues. As DNA, the CDR3 is TGTGCCAGCAGCCCCGGGGGGATAGCCAAAAACATTCAGTACTTC. Protein sequence: CASSPGGIAKNIQYF.

The chain carries TRBV19 and TRBJ1-2, with 7 nucleotides matching TRBD1. Germline V gene sequence: CDR1 LNHDA, CDR2 SQIVND (reference sequence). The CDR3 spans 13 residues. J gave up 7 bases and V 5 bases, and 7 bases lay outside the gene matches. CDR3 residues: CASSATGSSGYTF. The DNA for the CDR3 is TGTGCCAGTAGTGCGACAGGGAGTAGTGGCTACACCTTC.

The rearrangement uses TRBV29-1 and TRBJ1-1; D remains unclear. This CDR3 has 12 residues. V dropped 3 bases and J dropped 0 bases, with 5 bases sitting between them. Germline V gene sequence: CDR1 SQVTM, CDR2 ANQGSEA. The CDR3 spells CSVDSVNTEAFF. The CDR3 DNA reads as TGCAGCGTTGACAGCGTGAACACTGAAGCTTTCTTT.

The chain couples TRBV11-2 to TRBJ1-4; unclear D gene. CDR1 SGHAT and CDR2 FQNNGV come from the germline V gene. The CDR3 has 14 residues. The V and J ends lost 3 bases and 0 bases respectively, with 5 bases between them. The CDR3 region has the DNA TGTGCCAGCAGCTTCAGATCAACTAATGAAAAACTGTTTTTT. Translating it yields CASSFRSTNEKLFF.

The sample holds one count of this clone. This chain uses TRBV28 with TRBJ1-2; D gene ambiguous. CDR1 and CDR2 (germline): MDHEN, SYDVKM. This CDR3 spans 13 amino acids. The V end lost 3 bases, the J end lost 2 bases, and 7 bases lay between the germline ends. CDR3 region: CASSFGVNYGYTF. CDR3 DNA sequence: TGTGCCAGCAGTTTCGGGGTAAACTATGGCTACACCTTC.

The rearrangement uses TRBV19 and TRBJ1-1; the D gene is possibly TRBD1 (5 bases). The ends were cut back, 3 bases at V and 1 base at J, with 9 bases in the middle. Germline V CDR1 and CDR2: LNHDA, SQIVND (reference sequence). The CDR3 loop spans 14 amino acids. CDR3 loop: CASSMGVGNTEAFF. CDR3 DNA: TGTGCCAGTAGTATGGGGGTAGGGAACACTGAAGCTTTCTTT.

The V and J genes are TRBV27 and TRBJ1-4, with 7 bases that match TRBD1. Trimming removed 6 bases from V and 3 bases from J; junction bases left unmatched: 4. Per the germline V gene, CDR1 is MNHEY and CDR2 is SMNVEV (reference sequence). The CDR3 contains 14 residues. Here the CDR3 reads CASSPDRPNEKLFF. The CDR3 DNA follows: TGTGCCAGCAGCCCGGACAGGCCTAATGAAAAACTGTTTTTT.

This chain joins TRBV6-5 and TRBJ2-5; no clear D gene. V shed 0 bases and J shed 4 bases, with 3 bases lying between them. CDR3 length: 12 residues. Germline-derived CDR1 and CDR2 are MNHEY and SVGAGI. The CDR3 loop is CASSYSSETQYF. DNA for the CDR3: TGTGCCAGCAGTTACTCGTCAGAGACCCAGTACTTC.

This chain joins TRBV19 and TRBJ2-2; D gene unclear. V gave up 3 bases and J gave up 6 bases, with 17 bases separating them. This CDR3 has 16 amino acids. Germline V gene data show CDR1 as LNHDA and CDR2 as SQIVND (reference sequence). The CDR3, as DNA: TGTGCCAGTAGTATCGGTTTACCTCCTTTCTCCGGGGAGCTGTTTTTT. It codes for CASSIGLPPFSGELFF.

The gene calls are TRBV28 and TRBJ2-3, with D perhaps matching TRBD2 (6 bases). The V end lost 10 bases, the J end lost 0 bases, and 14 bases lay between the germline ends. Germline values: CDR1 MDHEN, CDR2 SYDVKM. This CDR3 contains 14 residues. CDR3 protein: CATRPAGSTDTQYF. CDR3 bases: TGTGCCACCCGGCCCGCGGGGAGCACAGATACGCAGTATTTT.

V gene TRBV2 combines with J gene TRBJ2-5; maybe TRBD2 (5 bases). The ends were cut back, 1 base at V and 5 bases at J, with 14 bases in the middle. The germline gives CDR1 SNHLY, CDR2 FYNNEI. The CDR3 has 15 residues. The CDR3 protein is CASSEESGPGETQYF. DNA for the CDR3: TGTGCCAGCAGTGAAGAATCAGGCCCGGGGGAGACCCAGTACTTC.

Only one count was recorded for this clone. The gene calls are TRBV30 and TRBJ2-7; D gene unclear. CDR3 length: 16 residues. V lost 0 bases, J lost 1 base, and 16 bases lay in between. In germline, CDR1 is GTSNPN, CDR2 SVGIG (reference sequence). CDR3: CAWSVSGQAKSYEQYF. CDR3 bases: TGTGCCTGGAGTGTCTCGGGCCAAGCCAAGTCCTACGAGCAGTACTTC.

The chain links TRBV5-1 to TRBJ1-2, with unresolved D. The V end lost 6 bases, the J end lost 1 base, and 10 bases lay between the germline ends. CDR3 size: 13 residues. Germline CDR1 reads SGHRS; CDR2 reads YFSETQ. The CDR3 is CASTLTGNYGYTF. The CDR3 nucleotides are TGCGCCAGCACCCTAACGGGTAACTATGGCTACACCTTC.

The chain links TRBV2 to TRBJ2-7; D is undetermined. The V gene lost 8 bases and the J gene lost 3 bases, with 17 bases spanning the gap. Germline V gives CDR1 SNHLY, CDR2 FYNNEI. The CDR3 contains 14 residues. CDR3 region: CASPAYYVLYEQYF. The CDR3 DNA reads as TGTGCCAGCCCTGCTTACTACGTCCTCTACGAGCAGTACTTC.

This clone was recorded only once. The rearrangement uses TRBV7-9 and TRBJ1-1; D is undetermined. Germline V gives CDR1 SEHNR, CDR2 FQNEAQ (reference sequence). This CDR3 region has 13 residues. Trimming took 1 base from V and 3 from J, leaving 6 bases between them. The CDR3 loop reads CASSLDGHTEAFF. The CDR3 bases are TGTGCCAGCAGCTTAGATGGGCACACTGAAGCTTTCTTT.

This clone was recorded a few times. The rearrangement links TRBV19 to TRBJ1-5; 9 bases fit TRBD1. Germline CDR1 and CDR2: LNHDA and SQIVND (reference sequence). Trimming took 5 bases from V and 2 from J; bases not matched to a gene: 7. This CDR3 contains 16 residues. The CDR3 nucleotides read TGTGCCAGTAGTGTCGGCCGACAGGGGGGCAATCAGCCCCAGCATTTT. This codes for CASSVGRQGGNQPQHF.

The V gene is TRBV7-9, the J gene TRBJ1-2; D gene uncertain. CDR3 length equals 15 residues. V was clipped by 2 bases and J by 2 bases, with 12 bases between them. Germline CDR1 is SEHNR and CDR2 is FQNEAQ (reference sequence). The CDR3 coding sequence is TGTGCCAGCAGCTTATATTCGACTGCCAACTATGGCTACACCTTC. Protein product: CASSLYSTANYGYTF.

V and J are TRBV29-1 and TRBJ2-7, with a tentative D call TRBD1 (6 bases). This CDR3 is built from 14 residues. Germline loops: CDR1 SQVTM, CDR2 ANQGSEA. The V gene lost 4 bases and the J gene lost 0 bases, with 13 bases spanning the gap. CDR3 protein: CSVAGASSSYEQYF. In DNA form, the CDR3 reads TGCAGCGTTGCAGGGGCCTCTAGCTCCTACGAGCAGTACTTC.

The chain carries TRBV5-6 and TRBJ1-1; D unclear. From germline, CDR1 is SGHDT and CDR2 YYEEEE. Trimming took off 2 bases at V and 3 bases at J, with 11 bases between the two ends. The length of the CDR3 is 14 residues. The CDR3 sequence: CASSFGVSDTEAFF. The CDR3 coding sequence is TGTGCCAGCAGCTTTGGGGTTTCGGACACTGAAGCTTTCTTT.

This chain uses TRBV7-2 with TRBJ1-2; TRBD1 aligns across 7 bases. CDR1 and CDR2 from the germline V gene are SGHTA and FQGNSA. There are 15 residues in the CDR3. V gave up 1 base and J gave up 6 bases; unmatched junction bases: 8. CDR3: CASSLVTGAVDGYTF. The CDR3 DNA follows: TGTGCCAGCAGCTTAGTCACAGGGGCTGTCGATGGCTACACCTTC.

J is TRBJ2-5 and V is TRBV7-9; D is perhaps TRBD2 (6 bases). The ends were cut back, 4 bases at V and 5 bases at J, with 14 bases in the middle. The germline CDR1 and CDR2 sequences are SEHNR and FQNEAQ (reference sequence). This CDR3 region has 14 residues. The CDR3 is CASSSGVGLETQYF. The DNA for the CDR3 is TGTGCCAGCAGCTCGGGGGTGGGCCTGGAGACCCAGTACTTC.

This clone was observed a single time. The genes are TRBV5-1 and TRBJ2-1; tentative D call: TRBD1 (6 bases). This CDR3 has 15 residues. The V end lost 4 bases, the J end lost 8 bases, and 19 bases lay between the germline ends. Germline loops: CDR1 SGHRS, CDR2 YFSETQ. CDR3 bases: TGCGCCAGCAGCGGCGGTACAGGGAACTATCATGAGCAGTTCTTC. Protein product: CASSGGTGNYHEQFF.

This chain links TRBV9 with TRBJ1-6; D call uncertain. The CDR3 is 14 amino acids. The germline V and J ends were trimmed by 1 base and 12 bases, with 14 bases remaining between them. Germline V lookup: CDR1 SGDLS, CDR2 YYNGEE. The CDR3 DNA reads as TGTGCCAGCAGCGTAACCCCCGATTCCTTACCCCTCCACTTT. It encodes CASSVTPDSLPLHF.